The 11 T cell receptor beta chains given below trace back to one sample, sequenced in a study of T cells after somatic rescue of genetic block. TCRdb's copy holds only in-frame clones and misses some; the assay was immunoSEQ multiplex PCR. This sample carries some 67,000 clones, approximately 90% of them seen once, and the ten largest clones take around 2.8%. The sample consisted of peripheral blood mononuclear cells (PBMCs). These receptors all come from a man in his forties or fifties.

This chain links TRBV6-6 with TRBJ2-1; 10 bases align to TRBD2. With V trimmed by 5 bases and J by 7 bases, 11 bases remained unmatched. The CDR3 has 16 residues. Germline CDR1 is MNHNY and CDR2 is SVGAGI (reference sequence). The CDR3 loop reads CASSTSGSGGFNEQFF. Written as DNA, the CDR3 is TGTGCCAGCAGTACCTCGGGTAGCGGGGGGTTTAATGAGCAGTTCTTC.

The chain uses TRBV4-2 and TRBJ1-5; D is ambiguous. The CDR3 totals 14 residues. Trimming cost V 3 bases and J 0 bases, with 6 bases left between them. Germline V lookup: CDR1 LGHNA, CDR2 YNFKEQ. CDR3 amino acids: CASSHAVSNQPQHF. CDR3 nucleotides: TGTGCCAGCAGCCACGCAGTTAGCAATCAGCCCCAGCATTTT.

The table lists this clone with a few counts. The V call is TRBV6-5, the J call TRBJ2-5, with D possibly matching TRBD2 (6 bases). This CDR3 region has 14 residues. Germline V gene lookup returns CDR1 MNHEY and CDR2 SVGAGI. V was cut by 0 bases and J by 5 bases, with 10 bases left in between. CDR3 nucleotide sequence: TGTGCCAGCAGTTACTCGGGGGAGGTGGAGACCCAGTACTTC. Amino acids: CASSYSGEVETQYF.

The rearrangement uses TRBV7-7 and TRBJ2-2; D is uncertain. The germline CDR1 and CDR2 sequences are SSHAT and FNYEAQ (reference sequence). V gave up 5 bases and J gave up 1 base, with 11 bases separating them. The CDR3 is 15 residues long. The CDR3 DNA is TGTGCCAGCAGCCCCATACCGAGGAACACCGGGGAGCTGTTTTTT. Translated: CASSPIPRNTGELFF.

This sequence joins TRBV6-5 and TRBJ2-7; 9 bases match TRBD2. Germline lookup yields CDR1 MNHEY and CDR2 SVGAGI. Trimming removed 2 bases from V and 3 bases from J; junction bases left unmatched: 5. There are 15 residues in the CDR3. The CDR3 nucleotides read TGTGCCAGCAGTTACCTCAGCGGGAGGAGCTACGAGCAGTACTTC. This encodes CASSYLSGRSYEQYF.

This chain uses TRBV11-2 with TRBJ2-7; no clear D gene. This CDR3 has 12 residues. CDR1 is SGHAT and CDR2 is FQNNGV in the germline V gene. The ends were cut back, 4 bases at V and 3 bases at J, with 7 bases in the middle. Here the CDR3 DNA reads TGTGCCAGCAGCTCAACAGACTACGAGCAGTACTTC. Its translation is CASSSTDYEQYF.

The chain combines TRBV7-9 with TRBJ1-1, with D possibly matching TRBD1 (5 bases). The V gene lost 3 bases and the J gene lost 5 bases, with 16 bases spanning the gap. Germline-derived CDR1 and CDR2 are SEHNR and FQNEAQ (reference sequence). This CDR3 is 15 amino acids long. CDR3: CASSFNTGVKTEAFF. In DNA form, the CDR3 reads TGTGCCAGCAGCTTTAACACGGGGGTAAAGACTGAAGCTTTCTTT.

V gene TRBV7-3 combines with J gene TRBJ2-1, with TRBD1 matching 9 bases. CDR1 and CDR2 from the germline V gene are SGHTA and FQGTGA. V trimming: 5 bases; J trimming: 4 bases; junction bases outside the gene matches: 6. There are 15 residues in the CDR3. Here the CDR3 reads CASSTGTGTYNEQFF. CDR3 in DNA: TGTGCCAGCAGCACCGGGACAGGGACTTACAATGAGCAGTTCTTC.

This chain uses TRBV28 with TRBJ2-7; 13 nucleotides match TRBD2. J lost 0 bases, V lost 6 bases, and 2 bases had no gene match. The germline V gene has CDR1 MDHEN and CDR2 SYDVKM. This CDR3 contains 15 residues. The chain's CDR3 is CASRWTSGSSYEQYF. CDR3 in DNA: TGTGCCAGCAGGTGGACTAGCGGGAGCTCCTACGAGCAGTACTTC.

The V gene is TRBV21-1, the J gene TRBJ2-6. TRBV21-1 is labeled a pseudogene. CDR3 length: 18 residues. In DNA form, the CDR3 reads TGTGCCAGCAGCAAATGGGCGGCAGGCCCCTCCGGGGCCAACGTCCTGACTTTC. This encodes CASSKWAAGPSGANVLTF.

The V and J genes are TRBV10-1 and TRBJ2-1; the match to TRBD1 covers 7 bases. Per the germline V gene, CDR1 is WNHNN and CDR2 is SYGVQD (reference sequence). Trimming removed 1 base from V and 9 bases from J; junction bases left unmatched: 9. The CDR3 consists of 15 residues. CDR3 residues: CASSELIEGAGEQFF. The CDR3 nucleotides read TGCGCCAGCAGTGAGTTGATTGAGGGGGCGGGTGAGCAGTTCTTC.